A single sample gave rise to the 15 T cell receptor beta chains below, sequenced in a study of regulatory T cells in long-lasting Graves disease. Time point indicated: newly diagnosed GD, antithyroid drugs for less than 3 months. Extracted PBMC RNA gave rise to the TCR library. Investigators prepared the TCR beta libraries by applying iRepertoire HTBI primers and Arm-PCR of CDR3 regions. TCRdb re-analysed the multiplex PCR reads in MiXCR, keeping a single row per CDR3 protein. Of about 440,000 distinct CDR3 sequences in the sample, around 15% were seen once. The sample was also reused in another study, on T cells in Graves' hyperthyroidism and ophthalmopathy.

Specimen: peripheral blood mononuclear cells (PBMCs), collected at new diagnosis, from a patient treated with antithyroid drugs. The receptors come from a woman younger than 35 with Graves disease.

This clonotype is a singleton in its sample. A far larger clone differs by one base, so this is likely a read error. V usage is TRBV20-1 and J usage is TRBJ2-5; D unresolved. The CDR3 runs to 12 residues. CDR1 is DFQATT and CDR2 is SNEGSKA in the germline V gene (reference sequence). Trimming cost V 3 bases and J 11 bases, with 16 bases left between them. CDR3 protein: CSASGPRYEQYF. The CDR3 DNA is TGCAGTGCTAGCGGACCTCGATATGAGCAGTACTTC.

The V and J genes are TRBV10-3 and TRBJ2-2; TRBD1 matches 9 bases. The length of the CDR3 is 18 residues. V gave up 11 bases and J gave up 0 bases; unmatched junction bases: 16. Germline V gene sequence: CDR1 ENHRY, CDR2 SYGVKD. The CDR3 DNA follows: TGTGCCCTCCCCCGGACAGGGGTACAGTCCTCGAACACCGGGGAGCTGTTTTTT. Its translation is CALPRTGVQSSNTGELFF.

This clonotype has a count of ten or more. The V and J genes are TRBV6-9 and TRBJ2-1, with 9 bases aligning to TRBD2. V dropped 3 bases and J dropped 10; count of bases not matched to a gene: 19. Germline CDR1 and CDR2: MNHGY and SVAAGI. The CDR3 extends over 18 amino acids. The chain's CDR3 is CASSYPNSGRPFGSEQFF. The CDR3 DNA follows: TGTGCCAGCAGTTACCCTAATAGCGGGAGACCCTTCGGGTCAGAGCAGTTCTTC.

Worth noting for this clonotype: Being one base from a much bigger clone, this may be a read error. The chain is built from TRBV10-3 and TRBJ2-7; no firm D call. Germline CDR1 is ENHRY and CDR2 is SYGVKD. The CDR3 is 13 amino acids. CDR3 sequence reads: CTISEQASYEQYF. CDR3 nucleotide sequence: TGTACCATCAGCGAGCAGGCCTCCTACGAGCAGTACTTC.

Ten or more counts support this clonotype. V gene TRBV2 combines with J gene TRBJ1-1, with 7 bases that match TRBD1. Trimming at V came to 6 bases and at J to 5 bases, leaving 6 bases not matched to a gene. Germline CDR1 reads SNHLY; CDR2 reads FYNNEI. The CDR3 is 13 amino acids. In DNA form, the CDR3 reads TGTGCCAGCAGCCGACAGGGCGTTACTGAAGCTTTCTTT. This gives the protein CASSRQGVTEAFF. Full variable domain (remainder filled in from reference TRBV2 and TRBJ1-1): EPEVTQTPSHQVTQMGQEVILRCVPISNHLYFYWYRQILGQKVEFLVSFYNNEISEKSEIFDDQFSVERPDGSNFTLKIRSTKLEDSAMYFCASSRQGVTEAFFGQGTRLTVV.

This clonotype was detected ten times or more. This sequence joins TRBV30 and TRBJ2-3, with D unclear. The germline V gene has CDR1 GTSNPN and CDR2 SVGIG (reference sequence). This CDR3 spans 12 amino acids. CDR3 DNA sequence: TGTGCTAGAGATCCCGGTGGGGATACGCAGTATTTT. Protein product: CARDPGGDTQYF.

Details on this clonotype: A much larger clone lies a single base off, so this may be a read error. CDR3 region: CASSLRGIGSNEQFF. The CDR3 nucleotides are TGTGCCAGCAGCCTACGCGGTATCGGGAGTAATGAGCAGTTCTTC. The chain couples TRBV3-1 to TRBJ2-1; D might be TRBD2 (6 bases). V was cut by 4 bases and J by 7 bases, with 17 bases left in between. CDR3 length: 15 amino acids. The V gene's germline CDR1 is LGHDT and CDR2 YNNKEL (reference sequence).

This clonotype has just a few counts. The gene calls are TRBV5-4 and TRBJ1-1; 7 bases align to TRBD1. Germline lookup yields CDR1 SGHNT and CDR2 YYREEE (reference sequence). Germline trimming cut 5 bases from V and 5 bases from J; bases unmatched to any gene: 15. The CDR3 totals 16 residues. The CDR3: CASSYLTGRRNTEAFF. The DNA of the CDR3 is TGTGCCAGCAGTTACTTGACAGGGCGAAGAAATACTGAAGCTTTCTTT.

This clonotype was seen repeatedly, ten times or more. CDR3 protein: CASRKDSANIQYF. The CDR3 region has the DNA TGTGCCAGCAGGAAGGATTCAGCAAACATTCAGTACTTC. The chain combines TRBV6-1 with TRBJ2-4; D gene ambiguous. V was clipped by 6 bases and J by 6 bases, with 12 bases between them. CDR1 and CDR2 from the germline V gene are MNHNS and SASEGT. The CDR3 sequence is 13 residues long.

The J gene is TRBJ2-2, the V gene TRBV6-2 or TRBV6-3; tentatively, D is TRBD2 (5 bases). This CDR3 contains 15 residues. The germline gives CDR1 MNHEY, CDR2 SVGEGT. V shed 4 bases and J shed 6 bases, with 15 bases lying between them. CDR3 amino acids: CASSSLASYPGELFF. DNA of the CDR3: TGTGCCAGCAGTTCTCTAGCATCGTACCCCGGGGAGCTGTTTTTT.

This clonotype was detected only a few times. This chain uses TRBV27 with TRBJ1-5; 7 bases are a match to TRBD1. In germline, CDR1 is MNHEY, CDR2 SMNVEV (reference sequence). The CDR3 consists of 16 residues. Losses at the gene ends were 4 bases for V and 1 base for J; bases not matched to a gene: 7. Here the CDR3 DNA reads TGTGCCAGCAGTTCCCTAAAGGGGGCGAGCAATCAGCCCCAGCATTTT. Translated, it gives CASSSLKGASNQPQHF.

This clonotype was found a few times. The chain carries TRBV7-9 and TRBJ2-7, with 8 bases that match TRBD1. This CDR3 has 15 amino acids. Unmatched junction bases numbered 8, after V lost 1 base and J lost 6 bases. CDR1 SEHNR and CDR2 FQNEAQ come from the germline V gene (reference sequence). The CDR3 loop is CASSLELDRGAEQYF. The CDR3 DNA sequence: TGTGCCAGCAGCTTAGAACTCGACAGGGGAGCCGAGCAGTACTTC.

This clonotype showed up many times. V usage is TRBV5-6 and J usage is TRBJ2-2; D remains unclear. CDR1 SGHDT and CDR2 YYEEEE come from the germline V gene. This CDR3 spans 16 amino acids. V was pared by 1 base and J by 2 bases, with 12 bases between. CDR3 sequence reads: CASSLYIDTNTGELFF. In DNA form, the CDR3 reads TGTGCCAGCAGCTTGTATATCGACACCAACACCGGGGAGCTGTTTTTT. The variable domain in full, completed from reference TRBV5-6 and TRBJ2-2, reads DAGVTQSPTHLIKTRGQQVTLRCSPKSGHDTVSWYQQALGQGPQFIFQYYEEEERQRGNFPDRFSGHQFPNYSSELNVNALLLGDSALYLCASSLYIDTNTGELFFGEGSRLTVL.

This chain connects TRBV4-1 to TRBJ2-1, with D unresolved. The CDR3 spans 12 residues. Between the trimmed V and J ends, which lost 1 base and 5 bases, there was a span of 3 bases. Per the germline V gene, CDR1 is MGHRA and CDR2 is YSYEKL. The CDR3 DNA reads TGCGCCAGCAGCCAAGGAGACAATGAGCAGTTCTTC. Translating gives CASSQGDNEQFF.

The V call is TRBV9, the J call TRBJ1-5, with D unclear. Germline values: CDR1 SGDLS, CDR2 YYNGEE. The V end lost 0 bases, the J end lost 0 bases, and 7 bases lay between the germline ends. This CDR3 contains 15 residues. In nucleotides, the CDR3 is TGTGCCAGCAGCGTAGACGGGAATAGCAATCAGCCCCAGCATTTT. This translates into CASSVDGNSNQPQHF.